The 26 T cell receptor beta chains presented below share a single source sample, sequenced in a study of CD8+CD57+ T cells in acquired aplastic anemia. Previously, flow cytometry had revealed CD8+CD57+ cell expansion in the patients chosen for sequencing. TCR beta VDJ and CDR3 profiles were obtained from a genomic DNA template. One entry per CDR3 protein results from TCRdb running MiXCR on the reads. The data contain approximately 130,000 distinct CDR3 sequences, 58% of them seen just once; the ten biggest clones take up 25% to 30%. Sequences were obtained from sorted CD4+, CD8+, or CD8+CD57+ T cells (not recorded which) from PBMCs. The receptors come from a human donor with aplastic anemia.

Concerning this clonotype: A much larger clone differs by one base, so this may be a read error. The CDR3 DNA is TGTGCCAGTAGTATAAATCTCGAGGGGAGAAACACCGGGGAGCTGTTTTTT. Translation gives CASSINLEGRNTGELFF. The chain links TRBV19 to TRBJ2-2; D may match TRBD1 or TRBD2 (5 bases each). The CDR3 extends over 17 amino acids. V was clipped by 2 bases and J by 2 bases, with 15 bases between them. Looked up from germline, CDR1 is LNHDA and CDR2 is SQIVND (reference sequence).

A single count supports this clonotype. A clone one base away is much larger, so this may be a read error. The CDR3 DNA reads as TGCGCCAGCAGCCCCCAACCCGGGGAATTGAGCACTGAAGCTTTCTTT. The encoded protein is CASSPQPGELSTEAFF. The chain is built from TRBV5-1 and TRBJ1-1; unclear D gene. V lost 4 bases, J lost 4 bases, and 20 bases lay in between. Germline CDR1 and CDR2: SGHRS and YFSETQ. The CDR3 runs 16 residues.

This clonotype has a count of ten or more. The chain uses TRBV20-1 and TRBJ2-1; TRBD2 aligns across 10 bases. The CDR3 consists of 17 residues. Germline CDR1 and CDR2: DFQATT and SNEGSKA (reference sequence). The V segment lost 3 bases and the J segment 6 bases; nucleotides outside the gene matches: 14. The CDR3 nucleotides read TGCAGTGCTAGGGTTGAAGCGGGGGGGCGATCTATCAATGAGCAGTTCTTC. Translated, it gives CSARVEAGGRSINEQFF.

Points on this clonotype: This may be a read error: a much more frequent sequence differs by one nucleotide. This CDR3 fails to terminate in the conserved phenylalanine or tryptophan, so it likely reflects a read error. The DNA for the CDR3 is TGCGCCAGCAGCTCGCAGGGGTCGTACTCCTACAATGAGCAGTTCCTC. As protein: CASSSQGSYSYNEQFL. The chain links TRBV5-1 to TRBJ2-1; D possibly corresponds to TRBD1 (6 bases). Per germline, CDR1 SGHRS and CDR2 YFSETQ. V gave up 3 bases and J gave up 0 bases, with 13 bases separating them. This CDR3 comprises 16 residues.

In regard to this clonotype: Because it lacks the conserved phenylalanine or tryptophan at the end, this CDR3 is likely a read error. J is TRBJ2-6 and V is TRBV7-8; the D is unclear. The length of the CDR3 is 13 residues. CDR1 SGHVS and CDR2 FQNEAQ come from the germline V gene. V lost 6 bases and J lost 4, with 7 bases in between. The CDR3 DNA sequence: TGTGCCAGCAGACGGCGCGGGGCCAACGTCCTGACTGAC. This translates into CASRRRGANVLTD.

This clonotype was counted only a few times. The V call is TRBV15, the J call TRBJ2-7; 10 nucleotides align to TRBD1. Trimming took 1 base from V and 3 from J; bases not matched to a gene: 3. The V gene's germline CDR1 is LNHNV and CDR2 YYDKDF (reference sequence). The CDR3 has 15 amino acids. This chain's CDR3 is CATSRGRTGGYEQYF. The CDR3 DNA follows: TGTGCCACCAGCAGAGGCCGGACAGGGGGCTACGAGCAGTACTTC.

V usage is TRBV9 and J usage is TRBJ2-5, with 7 bases aligning to TRBD2. V lost 1 base to trimming and J lost 14 bases; unmatched junction nucleotides: 17. The germline CDR1 and CDR2 sequences are SGDLS and YYNGEE. The CDR3 extends over 15 amino acids. The CDR3 is CASSVSGGSGETFYF. CDR3 DNA sequence: TGTGCCAGCAGCGTATCGGGCGGGAGTGGCGAGACCTTTTACTTC.

V and J are TRBV20-1 and TRBJ2-1; TRBD2 matches 16 bases. Germline V gene sequence: CDR1 DFQATT, CDR2 SNEGSKA (reference sequence). This CDR3 is built from 13 residues. Trimming took 5 bases from V and 12 from J; bases not matched to a gene: 4. CDR3 loop: CSAQGTSGRAQFF. CDR3 coding DNA: TGCAGTGCTCAAGGGACTAGCGGGAGGGCGCAGTTCTTC.

The genes are TRBV20-1 and TRBJ1-5; 8 positions match TRBD1. The length of the CDR3 is 14 residues. Losses at the gene ends were 3 bases for V and 5 bases for J; bases not matched to a gene: 6. In germline, CDR1 is DFQATT, CDR2 SNEGSKA (reference sequence). The CDR3 protein is CSASDPGGYQPQHF. The CDR3 nucleotides are TGCAGTGCTAGCGACCCAGGGGGCTATCAGCCCCAGCATTTT.

About this clonotype itself: The junction and the germline gene differ at one end; a read error may be behind it. The genes are TRBV6-1 and TRBJ1-4, with a tentative D call TRBD1 (6 bases). Looked up from germline, CDR1 is MNHNS and CDR2 is SASEGT. The CDR3 length is 13 residues. The CDR3 sequence: CASSVPGDEKLFF. The CDR3 region has the DNA TGTGCCAGTAGTGTCCCAGGGGATGAAAAACTGTTTTTT.

The chain has TRBV9 and TRBJ2-3; 9 nucleotides match TRBD1. Germline CDR1 SGDLS, CDR2 YYNGEE. J lost 2 bases, V lost 4 bases, and 14 bases had no gene match. There are 18 residues in the CDR3. CDR3 in DNA: TGTGCCAGCAGCCCTGGGAACAGGGGGCTCTCCGCCACAGATACGCAGTATTTT. Amino acids: CASSPGNRGLSATDTQYF.

This clonotype was seen only a few times. The V gene is TRBV10-3, the J gene TRBJ2-3; TRBD1 agrees at 9 bases. Trimming cost V 6 bases and J 2 bases; bases outside gene matches: 3. CDR3 length: 14 residues. Germline V gene data show CDR1 as ENHRY and CDR2 as SYGVKD. The CDR3 region is CAIRDRGDTDTQYF. CDR3 DNA sequence: TGTGCCATCAGGGACAGGGGCGACACAGATACGCAGTATTTT.

J is TRBJ2-7 and V is TRBV20-1; 9 bases match TRBD2. There are 13 residues in the CDR3. Germline CDR1 DFQATT, CDR2 SNEGSKA (reference sequence). V lost 3 bases and J lost 7; bases outside the gene matches: 7. The CDR3 coding sequence is TGCAGTGCTAGCGAGGGAGCGGGGGGTGAGCAGTACTTC. Translating gives CSASEGAGGEQYF.

The chain joins TRBV20-1 to TRBJ2-2; D may correspond to TRBD1 or TRBD2 (5 bases each). The germline CDR1 and CDR2 sequences are DFQATT and SNEGSKA (reference sequence). Trimming removed 5 bases at V and 1 base at J, with 17 bases between. This CDR3 has 16 residues. In nucleotides, the CDR3 is TGCAGTGCTGGATACACCGGGACGGTGAACACCGGGGAGCTGTTTTTT. This codes for CSAGYTGTVNTGELFF.

The chain uses TRBV2 and TRBJ2-2; D ambiguous. Per germline, CDR1 SNHLY and CDR2 FYNNEI. Trimming took 11 bases from V and 3 from J, leaving 19 bases between them. CDR3 length: 15 amino acids. The CDR3 bases are TGTGCCCTCGGAACGGGCTTCGGCTACACCGGGGAGCTGTTTTTT. This gives the protein CALGTGFGYTGELFF. Full variable domain (missing parts from reference TRBV2 and TRBJ2-2): EPEVTQTPSHQVTQMGQEVILRCVPISNHLYFYWYRQILGQKVEFLVSFYNNEISEKSEIFDDQFSVERPDGSNFTLKIRSTKLEDSAMYFCALGTGFGYTGELFFGEGSRLTVL.

This clonotype has more than one count but fewer than ten. V usage is TRBV6-2 or TRBV6-3 and J usage is TRBJ2-2; D might be TRBD1 (6 bases). The CDR3 loop spans 14 amino acids. V lost 6 bases, J lost 8 bases, and 16 bases lay in between. Germline lookup yields CDR1 MNHEY and CDR2 SVGEGT. The CDR3 here is CASRPLRGVGELFF. The DNA of the CDR3 is TGTGCCAGCAGACCTCTCAGGGGCGTAGGGGAGCTGTTTTTT.

This chain connects TRBV24-1 to TRBJ2-3; TRBD2 matches 8 bases. V shed 10 bases, J shed 5 bases, and the junction held 7 bases outside the gene matches. The CDR3 is made up of 13 amino acids. CDR1 is KGHDR, CDR2 SFDVKD, per germline. The CDR3 region is CATGRLAGDTQYF. For the CDR3, the DNA is TGTGCCACAGGGCGGCTAGCGGGAGATACGCAGTATTTT.

As regards this clonotype: A read error may explain this, as a much larger clone is one base away. Given the absence of the conserved phenylalanine or tryptophan at the CDR3 end, a read error is likely. The V call is TRBV5-1, the J call TRBJ1-1; D ambiguous. The ends were cut back, 2 bases at V and 5 bases at J, with 10 bases in the middle. CDR3 length: 13 amino acids. The germline gives CDR1 SGHRS, CDR2 YFSETQ. The chain's CDR3 is CASSFGGYTEAFI. The CDR3 nucleotides read TGCGCCAGCAGCTTTGGCGGGTATACTGAAGCTTTCATT.

The gene calls are TRBV10-3 and TRBJ2-3, with 7 bases aligning to TRBD1. V was clipped by 7 bases and J by 6 bases; unmatched bases: 7. CDR3 length: 13 residues. Germline values: CDR1 ENHRY, CDR2 SYGVKD. The CDR3 region is CAITGTEGDTQYF. The CDR3 region has the DNA TGTGCCATCACTGGGACAGAGGGGGATACGCAGTATTTT.

This clonotype was counted at least ten times. This chain connects TRBV5-5 to TRBJ2-7; D gene unclear. The CDR3 contains 14 residues. Looked up from germline, CDR1 is SGHKS and CDR2 is YYEKEE (reference sequence). Trimming took off 0 bases at V and 1 base at J, with 8 bases between the two ends. CDR3 nucleotides: TGTGCCAGCAGCTTGGGACGACCTTCCTACGAGCAGTACTTC. It codes for CASSLGRPSYEQYF.

The chain is built from TRBV4-3 and TRBJ2-2; D possibly corresponds to TRBD2 (6 bases). This CDR3 spans 15 amino acids. Germline V gives CDR1 LGHNA, CDR2 YSLEER. The germline V and J ends were trimmed by 3 bases and 0 bases, with 8 bases remaining between them. The CDR3 here is CASSQGGSNTGELFF. CDR3 sequence (DNA): TGCGCCAGCAGCCAGGGGGGTTCGAACACCGGGGAGCTGTTTTTT.

The rearrangement joins TRBV7-3 to TRBJ1-1, with no clear D. The length of the CDR3 is 10 residues. Germline V gene sequence: CDR1 SGHTA, CDR2 FQGTGA. Trimming cost V 4 bases and J 8 bases, with 5 bases left between them. CDR3 residues: CASSSVEAFF. Here the CDR3 DNA reads TGTGCCAGCAGCTCCGTAGAAGCTTTCTTT. Full variable domain (missing parts from reference TRBV7-3 and TRBJ1-1): GAGVSQTPSNKVTEKGKYVELRCDPISGHTALYWYRQSLGQGPEFLIYFQGTGAADDSGLPNDRFFAVRPEGSVSTLKIQRTERGDSAVYLCASSSVEAFFGQGTRLTVV.

This sequence joins TRBV20-1 and TRBJ1-1; D is undetermined. V was clipped by 6 bases and J by 7 bases, with 15 bases between them. Germline V CDR1 and CDR2: DFQATT, SNEGSKA (reference sequence). This CDR3 has 12 amino acids. In nucleotides, the CDR3 is TGCAGTGCGCCTGGTGATGGAGGTGAAGCTTTCTTT. Translated, it gives CSAPGDGGEAFF.

The chain employs TRBV11-2 and TRBJ1-1; TRBD1 might be the D (6 bases). Between the trimmed V and J ends, which lost 0 bases and 2 bases, there was a span of 10 bases. The CDR3 is made up of 15 amino acids. Germline values: CDR1 SGHAT, CDR2 FQNNGV. In nucleotides, the CDR3 is TGTGCCAGCAGCTTAGAGGCCAGGGGAAACACTGAAGCTTTCTTT. This gives the protein CASSLEARGNTEAFF.

The chain employs TRBV9 and TRBJ2-1; a possible D gene is TRBD2 (5 bases). This CDR3 region has 15 residues. V was trimmed by 4 bases and J by 2 bases, leaving 13 bases between them. CDR1 SGDLS and CDR2 YYNGEE come from the germline V gene. CDR3 coding DNA: TGTGCCAGCAGCTCCCGAGAGGGTCCCTACAATGAGCAGTTCTTC. Encoded protein: CASSSREGPYNEQFF.

The sample holds many counts of this clonotype. The rearrangement joins TRBV7-8 to TRBJ2-7; 8 nucleotides line up with TRBD2. Germline CDR1 SGHVS, CDR2 FQNEAQ. CDR3 size: 15 residues. V trimming: 5 bases; J trimming: 2 bases; junction bases outside the gene matches: 8. The CDR3 sequence: CASSSTGGGTYEQYF. CDR3 DNA: TGTGCCAGCAGCAGTACGGGAGGGGGGACCTACGAGCAGTACTTC.